This TCR beta chain was captured in a study of shared clonotypes between healthy human individuals (dated by TCRdb to between 2020 and 2021). Describing the broader study: Two women and a few men aged 18 to 49 years were included in the cohort. Different laboratories and diverse techniques were used to prepare libraries and sequence TCR repertoires, to increase sequencing depth and limit assay-specific biases. To estimate repertoire size and how much clonotype sharing occurs between individuals, the study deeply sequenced the blood TCR repertoires of several healthy adults. For each donor, CD4 naive and CD4 memory were each given three plates, CD8 naive was given two plates, and CD8 memory was given one plate. Each donor's leukapheresis produced roughly between roughly 0.85 and 10 billion PBMCs.

Trimming takes 3 bases from V and 4 bases from J, and the germline ends sit 10 bases apart. The CDR3 runs 13 residues from the cysteine to the phenylalanine. Of the read, only the CDR3 DNA is kept; its 39 bases are in frame from base 1. According to the germline V gene (reference sequence), CDR1 reads GTSNPN and CDR2 reads SVGIG. TCR CDR3 regions were amplified from genomic DNA by multiplex PCR using the deep immunoSEQ assay. Genomic DNA extracted from each cell subset was distributed evenly over all wells of several immunoSEQ 96-well plates, and each plate served as one replicate. For sorted subsets, each replicate PCR was loaded with approximately 190 ng genomic DNA, equivalent to 25,000 to 35,000 T cell genomes. Purified libraries were quantified with a Qubit 3.0 fluorometer, sized on a Bioanalyzer 2100, and re-quantified with the KAPA Library Quantification kit. Every immunoSEQ 96-well plate was sequenced on a separate single-read 150-cycle Illumina NextSeq 550 flow cell. The published analysis was carried out like this. The immunoSEQ output contained only junctional sequences without quality scores, so filtering could not match that applied to full-length reads. To assign V/J genes and CDR3, sequences were annotated using PyIR, a Python wrapper for IgBLAST v1.9, with IMGT germline references. Reads were filtered out if the reads had weak V/J assignments (E-value above 1e-6), no CDR3, stop codons, out-of-frame junctions, or ambiguous translated residues. V3J clonotypes were defined as sequences sharing the same inferred V gene, J gene, and CDR3 amino acid sequence. Percentage overlap between repertoires was computed as shared unique clonotypes divided by the size of the smaller repertoire. Three approaches were used to assess repertoire richness: RTK rarefaction, the Chao1 estimator, and Recon v2.1 estimates of unobserved clonotypes. Generation probabilities were computed with OLGA for all TCRbeta clonotypes obtained by the gDNA method from a handful of donors. TCRdb re-hosts the immuneACCESS table, in-frame sequences only. Its copies lack some clones; in the studies checked, an unresolved V gene accounts for under half of them, and the cause for the rest is not known. That table gives V, J and clone size, and the DNA gave D and trimming. The sample has over 2,000,000 clones on record, roughly 93% of them singletons. About 1.7% of the sample belongs to the ten largest clones.

On this clone: It lacks a known antigen. The sample holds no much larger clone one base away, and base qualities are not on file.

For the CD8 naive samples, CD45RO-negative cells were positively selected for CCR7, yielding a CD45RA+CCR7+ population from which TemRA cells were excluded. The donors were healthy, HIV-negative adults who had no recently reported acute infections or vaccinations. Only Caucasian adults living in Nashville, Tennessee, USA were represented among the donors. After blood collection by leukapheresis, PBMCs were isolated using Ficoll-Histopaque density gradient centrifugation and then cryopreserved in the vapor phase of liquid nitrogen. Analytical flow cytometry was used to check the purity and quantity of every magnetically sorted T cell population. Genomic DNA was isolated from every sorted fraction and measured by UV absorbance on a Nanodrop 2000c. The paper as a whole reports these results and caveats: Sampling was limited to blood, and TCR repertoires in tissue likely differ from TCR repertoires in blood. Because the study included only a small number of donors, the genetic and exposure-history diversity represented was limited. Based on pairwise subsampling, the degree of clonotype sharing among donors was expected to be affected by sequencing depth. Estimated clonotype richness was generally larger for naive than for memory subsets. Incomplete sequencing was indicated by rarefaction of sorted-subset datasets, despite the large sequencing depth. Sharing across several donors was observed for 4.5% to 6.5% of naive CD4, over 3% of naive CD8, about 2.3% of memory CD4, and around 0.42% of memory CD8 clonotypes. Higher generation probabilities were observed for clonotypes shared by all four sorted-subset donors than for non-shared clonotypes.

Source material: naive CD8+ T cells from PBMCs. Reading the label with the study, this specimen's cell subset or site is: CD45RA+CCR7+. The V and J genes are TRBV30 and TRBJ1-3; the best D guess is TRBD1, with 6 bases matching. The TCR was taken from a young man in good health. Some clones in this sample may be carry-over from other donors' samples. The CDR3 here reads CAWSYRVGNTIYF. The DNA sequence is given as TGTGCCTGGAGCTACAGGGTGGGAAACACCATATATTTT.